The 17 T cell receptor beta chains presented below share a single source sample, sequenced in a study of blood T cell repertoires in COVID-19. TCRdb's table, derived via immunoSEQ multiplex PCR, lists solely in-frame clones and lacks some. The sample has 75,000 to 90,000 clones; 75% to 85% are singletons. The sample comprised peripheral blood. Every receptor here comes from a woman in her 70s with acute or convalescent COVID-19.

This clone was detected only once. The chain uses TRBV4-3 and TRBJ2-7; 8 bases agree with TRBD1. J lost 9 bases, V lost 0 bases, and 7 bases had no gene match. CDR1 and CDR2 (germline): LGHNA, YSLEER. This CDR3 has 14 residues. The CDR3 DNA follows: TGCGCCAGCAGCCAAGATGGACAGGGCCGTGTGCAGTACTTC. Amino acid sequence: CASSQDGQGRVQYF.

The chain carries TRBV6-5 and TRBJ2-7; D is possibly TRBD2 (5 bases). The CDR3 consists of 14 residues. The germline V gene encodes CDR1 MNHEY and CDR2 SVGAGI. Trimming took off 6 bases at V and 3 bases at J, with 15 bases between the two ends. For the CDR3, the DNA is TGTGCCAGCAGACCTTTAGGGAGTCGCTACGAGCAGTACTTC. Encoded protein: CASRPLGSRYEQYF.

This sequence joins TRBV19 and TRBJ2-7, with a possible D match to TRBD2 (6 bases). The germline gives CDR1 LNHDA, CDR2 SQIVND (reference sequence). The V end was cut by 6 bases, the J end by 4 bases, with 16 bases between. The CDR3 length is 14 residues. The CDR3 sequence: CASSSGVPGYEQYF. The CDR3 coding sequence is TGTGCCAGTAGCTCGGGGGTCCCGGGATACGAGCAGTACTTC. The full variable domain, completed using reference TRBV19 and TRBJ2-7, is DGGITQSPKYLFRKEGQNVTLSCEQNLNHDAMYWYRQDPGQGLRLIYYSQIVNDFQKGDIAEGYSVSREKKESFPLTVTSAQKNPTAFYLCASSSGVPGYEQYFGPGTRLTVT.

The gene calls are TRBV4-2 and TRBJ1-5; no clear D gene. The CDR3 is 13 residues long. Germline CDR1 reads LGHNA; CDR2 reads YNFKEQ. The V end was cut by 3 bases, the J end by 6 bases, with 9 bases between. The CDR3 loop is CASSHYFGQPQHF. CDR3 nucleotides: TGTGCCAGCAGCCACTACTTCGGTCAGCCCCAGCATTTT.

The rearrangement links TRBV7-3 to TRBJ1-2; D uncertain. Trimming removed 0 bases from V and 6 bases from J, with 11 bases in between. CDR3 length equals 14 residues. Germline V gives CDR1 SGHTA, CDR2 FQGTGA. The CDR3 coding sequence is TGTGCCAGCAGCTTAACGTACGAGGGAGATGGCTACACCTTC. This encodes CASSLTYEGDGYTF.

The rearrangement joins TRBV24-1 to TRBJ1-1, with D hard to call. The V gene's germline CDR1 is KGHDR and CDR2 SFDVKD. Trimming took 5 bases from V and 4 from J, leaving 10 bases between them. This CDR3 region has 13 residues. CDR3 DNA sequence: TGTGCCACCAGTGCCGGGATGGGCACTGAAGCTTTCTTT. Its protein is CATSAGMGTEAFF.

The chain is built from TRBV2 and TRBJ2-1; 12 bases map to TRBD2. Looked up from germline, CDR1 is SNHLY and CDR2 is FYNNEI. J gave up 0 bases and V 6 bases, and 12 bases lay outside the gene matches. CDR3 length: 19 amino acids. CDR3 sequence: CASSVGLAGLKFSYNEQFF. As DNA, the CDR3 is TGTGCCAGCAGCGTAGGACTAGCGGGGTTGAAGTTCTCCTACAATGAGCAGTTCTTC. The whole variable domain, remainder taken from reference TRBV2 and TRBJ2-1, is EPEVTQTPSHQVTQMGQEVILRCVPISNHLYFYWYRQILGQKVEFLVSFYNNEISEKSEIFDDQFSVERPDGSNFTLKIRSTKLEDSAMYFCASSVGLAGLKFSYNEQFFGPGTRLTVL.

This clone was observed a handful of times. This chain connects TRBV15 to TRBJ2-3; TRBD2 matches at 8 bases. Germline lookup yields CDR1 LNHNV and CDR2 YYDKDF (reference sequence). V lost 3 bases to trimming and J lost 1 base; unmatched junction nucleotides: 3. CDR3 length: 15 residues. CDR3 amino acids: CATSSGLAGTDTQYF. DNA for the CDR3: TGTGCCACCAGCAGTGGACTAGCTGGCACAGATACGCAGTATTTT.

The rearrangement joins TRBV9 to TRBJ1-1; 7 positions agree with TRBD1. CDR1 SGDLS and CDR2 YYNGEE come from the germline V gene. Trimming at V came to 3 bases and at J to 1 base, leaving 9 bases not matched to a gene. The CDR3 loop spans 16 amino acids. Here the CDR3 DNA reads TGTGCCAGCAGCGGCCCCGGCGACAGGGCGAACACTGAAGCTTTCTTT. Protein product: CASSGPGDRANTEAFF.

The rearrangement joins TRBV3-1 (or the pseudogene TRBV3-2) to TRBJ1-2; D is perhaps TRBD1 (5 bases). Per germline, CDR1 LGHDT and CDR2 YNNKEL (reference sequence). V lost 4 bases and J lost 7, with 13 bases in between. This CDR3 spans 13 amino acids. The CDR3 region is CASSRGRDAGYTF. CDR3 bases: TGTGCCAGCAGCCGAGGCAGGGATGCTGGCTACACCTTC.

The rearrangement links TRBV2 to TRBJ1-2; 9 bases map to TRBD1. Germline assignment: CDR1 SNHLY and CDR2 FYNNEI. With 5 bases clipped from V and 4 bases from J, the junction kept 8 bases outside the gene matches. There are 15 residues in the CDR3. As DNA, the CDR3 is TGTGCCAGCAGTACCCCCGGGACAGGGAGCTATGGCTACACCTTC. Its translation: CASSTPGTGSYGYTF.

The chain has TRBV5-6 and TRBJ2-3; possibly TRBD1 for D (6 bases). Trimming cost V 1 base and J 1 base, with 7 bases left between them. The CDR3 has 14 amino acids. Looked up from germline, CDR1 is SGHDT and CDR2 is YYEEEE. The CDR3 DNA is TGTGCCAGCAGCTTGTGGGGGCGCACAGATACGCAGTATTTT. Protein product: CASSLWGRTDTQYF. Variable domain in full (rest from reference TRBV5-6 and TRBJ2-3): DAGVTQSPTHLIKTRGQQVTLRCSPKSGHDTVSWYQQALGQGPQFIFQYYEEEERQRGNFPDRFSGHQFPNYSSELNVNALLLGDSALYLCASSLWGRTDTQYFGPGTRLTVL.

The V gene is TRBV30, the J gene TRBJ1-3, with 10 positions matching TRBD1. The germline V gene has CDR1 GTSNPN and CDR2 SVGIG (reference sequence). This CDR3 contains 13 residues. The V segment lost 5 bases and the J segment 4 bases; nucleotides outside the gene matches: 2. CDR3 sequence: CAWGGQGGNTIYF. CDR3 coding DNA: TGTGCCTGGGGGGGACAGGGGGGAAACACCATATATTTT.

The CDR3 protein is CASSPSSYEQYF. The CDR3 bases are TGTGCCAGCAGTCCCAGCTCCTACGAGCAGTACTTC. V and J are TRBV28 and TRBJ2-7; D not resolved. V gave up 5 bases and J gave up 0 bases, with 5 bases separating them. The CDR3 consists of 12 residues. Per the germline V gene, CDR1 is MDHEN and CDR2 is SYDVKM.

This sequence joins TRBV5-1 and TRBJ1-2, with 12 positions matching TRBD1. J was trimmed by 8 bases and V by 4 bases; bases with no gene match: 9. Germline V gene sequence: CDR1 SGHRS, CDR2 YFSETQ. The CDR3 length is 15 residues. The CDR3 loop reads CASSPGTGGMGGYTF. CDR3 nucleotides: TGCGCCAGCAGCCCAGGGACAGGGGGCATGGGCGGCTACACCTTC.

There are a few counts of this clone. J is TRBJ1-1 and V is TRBV24-1; 9 bases are shared with TRBD1. V shed 3 bases, J shed 3 bases, and the junction held 4 bases outside the gene matches. The germline V gene encodes CDR1 KGHDR and CDR2 SFDVKD. The CDR3 consists of 15 residues. CDR3 sequence: CATSDPRTGDTEAFF. Written as DNA, the CDR3 is TGTGCCACCAGTGATCCACGGACAGGGGACACTGAAGCTTTCTTT.

This clone was counted a few times. CDR3 in amino acids: CASMSWTSNTEAFF. The CDR3 coding sequence is TGTGCCAGCATGAGTTGGACATCCAACACTGAAGCTTTCTTT. The V and J genes are TRBV7-9 and TRBJ1-1; the D gene is possibly TRBD1 (5 bases). V lost 7 bases and J lost 2, with 14 bases in between. CDR3 size: 14 residues. Looked up from germline, CDR1 is SEHNR and CDR2 is FQNEAQ (reference sequence).